The 32 T cell receptor beta chains below come from one sample, sequenced in a study of blood T cell repertoires in COVID-19. Some clones are missing from TCRdb's copy, which holds only in-frame ones; the method was immunoSEQ multiplex PCR. Here the sample spans fewer than 150,000 clones, 80% to 85% being singletons. The material sequenced was PBMCs or T cells enriched from blood (not recorded which). The receptors shown here come from a man aged 25 to 40 who had recovered from COVID-19.

The V and J genes are TRBV11-1 and TRBJ1-1; unclear D gene. Germline lookup yields CDR1 SGHAT and CDR2 FQDESV (reference sequence). This CDR3 has 13 residues. V lost 3 bases and J lost 3, with 8 bases in between. The CDR3 region has the DNA TGTGCCAGCAGCTTCTCGGGATACACTGAAGCTTTCTTT. The encoded protein is CASSFSGYTEAFF.

The chain couples TRBV10-1 to TRBJ2-1, with a possible D match to TRBD1 (6 bases). CDR3 length equals 15 residues. Germline V lookup: CDR1 WNHNN, CDR2 SYGVQD (reference sequence). The ends were cut back, 2 bases at V and 2 bases at J, with 10 bases in the middle. CDR3 sequence reads: CASSERPGAYNEQFF. The CDR3 bases are TGCGCCAGCAGTGAGCGTCCAGGGGCCTACAATGAGCAGTTCTTC.

The rearrangement joins TRBV6-5 to TRBJ1-4; 7 bases align to TRBD1. The CDR3 is 15 residues long. CDR1 is MNHEY, CDR2 SVGAGI, per germline. Trimming took 2 bases from V and 3 from J; bases not matched to a gene: 3. CDR3 nucleotides: TGTGCCAGCAGTTACAACAGGGGACCTAATGAAAAACTGTTTTTT. It encodes CASSYNRGPNEKLFF.

The rearrangement links TRBV5-1 to TRBJ2-1, with TRBD2 matching 15 bases. Germline CDR1 reads SGHRS; CDR2 reads YFSETQ. The CDR3 has 17 residues. J gave up 2 bases and V 7 bases, and 7 bases lay outside the gene matches. CDR3 loop: CASQGLAGGFTYNEQFF. CDR3 in DNA: TGCGCCAGCCAGGGACTAGCGGGGGGATTTACCTACAATGAGCAGTTCTTC.

This sequence joins TRBV19 and TRBJ1-5; tentatively, D is TRBD1 (5 bases). The CDR3 is made up of 15 amino acids. Trimming cost V 7 bases and J 2 bases, with 15 bases left between them. The germline gives CDR1 LNHDA, CDR2 SQIVND (reference sequence). The DNA for the CDR3 is TGTGCCAGTACGTCGCCAGGGCTCGGCAATCAGCCCCAGCATTTT. Translating gives CASTSPGLGNQPQHF.

The chain carries TRBV9 and TRBJ1-6, with a tentative D call TRBD1 (6 bases). With 3 bases removed from V and 11 bases from J, the gap between germline ends came to 12 bases. Looked up from germline, CDR1 is SGDLS and CDR2 is YYNGEE. The CDR3 sequence is 13 residues long. The CDR3, as DNA: TGTGCCAGCAGCGCAAAAACAGGGCCACCCCTCCACTTT. Encoded protein: CASSAKTGPPLHF.

The chain combines TRBV10-3 with TRBJ1-2; D may be TRBD1 (5 bases). With 5 bases removed from V and 1 base from J, the gap between germline ends came to 14 bases. The CDR3 has 15 amino acids. Germline lookup yields CDR1 ENHRY and CDR2 SYGVKD. The CDR3: CAISKQPTDNYGYTF. CDR3 sequence (DNA): TGTGCCATCAGTAAGCAACCGACAGATAACTATGGCTACACCTTC.

The J gene is TRBJ1-1, the V gene TRBV5-4, with a tentative D call TRBD1 (6 bases). The CDR3 is 14 residues long. Trimming removed 4 bases from V and 1 base from J, with 11 bases in between. Looked up from germline, CDR1 is SGHNT and CDR2 is YYREEE (reference sequence). Written as DNA, the CDR3 is TGTGCCAGCAGCCCCGGGACACCGAACACTGAAGCTTTCTTT. Translating gives CASSPGTPNTEAFF.

This clone was detected only once. This chain links TRBV28 with TRBJ1-5; unclear D gene. The CDR3 extends over 15 amino acids. Germline lookup yields CDR1 MDHEN and CDR2 SYDVKM. Between the trimmed V and J ends, which lost 6 bases and 4 bases, there was a span of 16 bases. The CDR3 nucleotides are TGTGCCAGCAGCCCTCAATCAAAGCGTAATCAGCCCCAGCATTTT. Translating gives CASSPQSKRNQPQHF.

The V and J genes are TRBV7-9 and TRBJ1-4; maybe TRBD1 (6 bases). The length of the CDR3 is 16 residues. V lost 5 bases and J 4 bases, leaving 17 bases between the germline ends. The germline CDR1 and CDR2 sequences are SEHNR and FQNEAQ (reference sequence). The CDR3 nucleotides read TGTGCCAGCAGCCCTAGAAGACAGGTCCTTAATGAAAAACTGTTTTTT. Protein: CASSPRRQVLNEKLFF.

This rearrangement joins TRBV11-2 to TRBJ2-7; possibly TRBD2 for D (7 bases). CDR1 and CDR2 (germline): SGHAT, FQNNGV. There are 15 residues in the CDR3. V was trimmed by 3 bases and J by 2 bases, leaving 14 bases between them. The chain's CDR3 is CASSFLGGATYEQYV. The CDR3 DNA reads TGTGCCAGCAGCTTTTTAGGGGGGGCAACCTACGAGCAGTACGTC.

The chain links TRBV9 to TRBJ1-6; D not certain. V was trimmed by 0 bases and J by 0 bases, leaving 7 bases between them. In germline, CDR1 is SGDLS, CDR2 YYNGEE. The CDR3 contains 16 residues. This chain's CDR3 is CASSVGRSSYNSPLHF. The CDR3 DNA is TGTGCCAGCAGCGTAGGTAGGAGCTCCTATAATTCACCCCTCCACTTT.

The chain links TRBV9 to TRBJ2-7, with 8 bases matching TRBD2. CDR1 and CDR2 from the germline V gene are SGDLS and YYNGEE. There are 14 residues in the CDR3. V shed 1 base and J 9 bases; nucleotides not matched to a gene: 9. The CDR3 is CASSVTSGLSGQYF. For the CDR3, the DNA is TGTGCCAGCAGCGTAACTAGCGGATTATCTGGGCAGTACTTC.

The J gene is TRBJ2-3, the V gene TRBV19, with TRBD1 identical over 8 bases. Germline lookup yields CDR1 LNHDA and CDR2 SQIVND (reference sequence). This CDR3 is 14 amino acids long. Unmatched junction bases numbered 5, after V lost 5 bases and J lost 4 bases. CDR3 DNA sequence: TGTGCCAGTAGTTTCCAGGGGGCTCCAGATACGCAGTATTTT. The encoded protein is CASSFQGAPDTQYF.

The V and J genes are TRBV6-5 and TRBJ2-5; TRBD2 agrees at 10 bases. The CDR3 consists of 15 residues. The germline gives CDR1 MNHEY, CDR2 SVGAGI. Unmatched junction bases numbered 6, after V lost 4 bases and J lost 4 bases. Written as DNA, the CDR3 is TGTGCCAGCAGTTCATTAGCGGGGGGTGGAGAGACCCAGTACTTC. The encoded protein is CASSSLAGGGETQYF.

This clone was seen only once. The chain combines TRBV15 with TRBJ2-1, with TRBD2 matching 10 bases. The germline CDR1 and CDR2 sequences are LNHNV and YYDKDF (reference sequence). V dropped 2 bases and J dropped 10; count of bases not matched to a gene: 8. There are 15 residues in the CDR3. The CDR3, as DNA: TGTGCCACCAGCAGATGGCTAGCGGGAGAGGGGGAGCAGTTCTTC. Translating gives CATSRWLAGEGEQFF.

The rearrangement links TRBV5-4 to TRBJ2-5; TRBD2 matches 13 bases. Germline CDR1 is SGHNT and CDR2 is YYREEE (reference sequence). The CDR3 is 15 amino acids. The junction had 4 bases not matched to a gene; V was cut back by 6 bases and J by 2 bases. The CDR3: CASTRLAGGQETQYF. The CDR3 nucleotides are TGTGCCAGCACCCGACTAGCGGGGGGTCAAGAGACCCAGTACTTC.

The rearrangement links TRBV27 to TRBJ1-1, with D possibly matching TRBD1 (5 bases). V gave up 5 bases and J gave up 0 bases, with 16 bases separating them. The CDR3 length is 16 residues. CDR1 MNHEY and CDR2 SMNVEV come from the germline V gene (reference sequence). DNA for the CDR3: TGTGCCAGCAGTCAAAAGGGTCGGGGGGTGAACACTGAAGCTTTCTTT. It yields the protein CASSQKGRGVNTEAFF.

CDR3 amino acids: CASKGPGRTGELFF. In nucleotides, the CDR3 is TGTGCTTCCAAGGGGCCAGGGAGGACCGGGGAGCTGTTTTTT. This chain joins TRBV7-9 and TRBJ2-2, with a weak D call TRBD2 (6 bases). CDR3 length: 14 amino acids. Germline V gives CDR1 SEHNR, CDR2 FQNEAQ (reference sequence).

The chain employs TRBV12-5 and TRBJ2-3, with 9 bases lining up with TRBD2. Germline V CDR1 and CDR2: LGHNT, FRNRAP. CDR3 length equals 17 residues. V dropped 4 bases and J dropped 6; count of bases not matched to a gene: 14. The CDR3 is CASGWVAGGPARDTQYF. The DNA of the CDR3 is TGTGCTAGTGGTTGGGTGGCGGGGGGGCCTGCACGGGATACGCAGTATTTT.

This clone was seen only a few times. This chain connects TRBV29-1 to TRBJ2-7; 8 positions agree with TRBD2. Germline CDR1 is SQVTM and CDR2 is ANQGSEA. With V trimmed by 6 bases and J by 2 bases, 3 bases remained unmatched. The CDR3 has 12 amino acids. For the CDR3, the DNA is TGCAGCGTCCGGGGGGGGCCCTACGAGCAGTACTTC. This encodes CSVRGGPYEQYF.

The chain recombines TRBV13 with TRBJ2-3; no clear D gene. Deletions cut 3 bases from V and 6 bases from J, with 10 bases between. The germline V gene has CDR1 PRHDT and CDR2 FYEKMQ (reference sequence). This CDR3 region has 13 residues. The DNA of the CDR3 is TGTGCCAGCAGCTTTTTGAGTTCTGATACGCAGTATTTT. Protein sequence: CASSFLSSDTQYF.

J is TRBJ2-4 and V is TRBV7-9, with 7 positions matching TRBD1. From germline, CDR1 is SEHNR and CDR2 FQNEAQ (reference sequence). The CDR3 is 15 amino acids. V dropped 5 bases and J dropped 0; count of bases not matched to a gene: 4. CDR3 protein: CASSPGGVAKNIQYF. CDR3 coding DNA: TGTGCCAGCAGCCCAGGGGGAGTAGCCAAAAACATTCAGTACTTC.

The V and J genes are TRBV7-3 and TRBJ2-1; weak D call: TRBD2 (6 bases). The CDR3 totals 14 residues. Per the germline V gene, CDR1 is SGHTA and CDR2 is FQGTGA. The V and J ends lost 3 bases and 7 bases respectively, with 13 bases between them. The CDR3 sequence is CASSLSGSGNEQFF. Here the CDR3 DNA reads TGTGCCAGCAGCTTGAGCGGAAGCGGGAATGAGCAGTTCTTC.

This clone appeared many times. This chain uses TRBV3-1 (or the pseudogene TRBV3-2) with TRBJ2-7; no firm D call. Germline-derived CDR1 and CDR2 are LGHDT and YNNKEL (reference sequence). The V gene lost 2 bases and the J gene lost 6 bases, with 5 bases spanning the gap. This CDR3 spans 11 amino acids. CDR3 in amino acids: CASSQNTEQYF. As DNA, the CDR3 is TGTGCCAGCAGCCAAAACACCGAGCAGTACTTC.

This clone showed up just a few times. The chain has TRBV5-5 and TRBJ1-1, with 7 positions matching TRBD1. CDR1 and CDR2 (germline): SGHKS, YYEKEE (reference sequence). The CDR3 sequence is 15 residues long. With V trimmed by 0 bases and J by 0 bases, 2 bases remained unmatched. The CDR3 bases are TGTGCCAGCAGCTTGGGGACAGGTATGAACACTGAAGCTTTCTTT. Translating it yields CASSLGTGMNTEAFF.

This clone was seen a few times. The CDR3: CASSLVAGAQYF. The CDR3 DNA sequence: TGTGCCAGCAGCTTGGTGGCGGGGGCCCAGTACTTC. V usage is TRBV7-2 and J usage is TRBJ2-5, with 7 bases that match TRBD2. The CDR3 sequence is 12 residues long. The germline CDR1 and CDR2 sequences are SGHTA and FQGNSA. V lost 3 bases to trimming and J lost 9 bases; unmatched junction nucleotides: 4.

This clone was counted once. J is TRBJ1-2 and V is TRBV11-2; 7 bases map to TRBD1. The CDR3 extends over 13 amino acids. The J segment lost 6 bases and the V segment lost 5 bases, leaving 6 bases of the junction unmatched. Germline V gives CDR1 SGHAT, CDR2 FQNNGV. As DNA, the CDR3 is TGTGCCAGCAGCGCCTCGACAGGGAATGGCTACACCTTC. This codes for CASSASTGNGYTF.

The rearrangement joins TRBV9 to TRBJ1-3; D ambiguous. The CDR3 loop spans 15 amino acids. Trimming shortened V by 4 bases and J by 2 bases, and 13 bases separated the two germline ends. Looked up from germline, CDR1 is SGDLS and CDR2 is YYNGEE. The CDR3 here is CASSFDSRPGNTIYF. CDR3 nucleotide sequence: TGTGCCAGCAGCTTTGACTCCCGCCCTGGAAACACCATATATTTT.

J is TRBJ1-4 and V is TRBV5-4; possible D gene TRBD1, 6 bases. The V gene lost 0 bases and the J gene lost 0 bases, with 21 bases spanning the gap. CDR1 is SGHNT, CDR2 YYREEE, per germline (reference sequence). This CDR3 comprises 20 residues. The CDR3 loop is CASSLARGPGGPATNEKLFF. The CDR3 nucleotides read TGTGCCAGCAGCTTGGCCAGGGGTCCAGGTGGTCCCGCAACTAATGAAAAACTGTTTTTT. Using reference TRBV5-4 and TRBJ1-4 for the parts outside the CDR3, the full variable domain is ETGVTQSPTHLIKTRGQQVTLRCSSQSGHNTVSWYQQALGQGPQFIFQYYREEENGRGNFPPRFSGLQFPNYSSELNVNALELDDSALYLCASSLARGPGGPATNEKLFFGSGTQLSVL.

The gene calls are TRBV6-5 and TRBJ2-5, with D possibly TRBD1 on 5 matching bases. Germline V gene data show CDR1 as MNHEY and CDR2 as SVGAGI. Between the trimmed V and J ends, which lost 4 bases and 5 bases, there was a span of 11 bases. This CDR3 has 13 amino acids. For the CDR3, the DNA is TGTGCCAGCAGTTCAGGGAAGTGGGAGACCCAGTACTTC. It is translated as CASSSGKWETQYF.

This chain links TRBV12-3 or TRBV12-4 with TRBJ2-3; D is perhaps TRBD2 (6 bases). The CDR3 has 13 residues. V dropped 7 bases and J dropped 3 bases, with 11 bases sitting between them. The CDR3 sequence: CASNREWTDTQYF. The CDR3 DNA follows: TGTGCCAGCAATCGGGAGTGGACAGATACGCAGTATTTT.